The 18 T cell receptor beta chains below were found in one sample sequenced in a study. Via MiXCR, TCRdb re-called the 5' RACE reads, giving one row per CDR3 protein. The sample lists approximately 47,000 distinct CDR3 sequences; about 28% were seen once. Sequences were obtained from naive CD4+ T cells sorted from blood. The subset: naive CD4+ T cells, CD4+CD45RA+CD25-. The receptors derive from a female donor with breast cancer.

The table lists this clonotype with a few counts. The chain links TRBV7-3 to TRBJ2-5; no clear D gene. The CDR3 has 16 residues. Trimming removed 3 bases from V and 1 base from J, with 15 bases in between. Looked up from germline, CDR1 is SGHTA and CDR2 is FQGTGA. The CDR3 protein is CASSLGRASIQETQYF. In nucleotides, the CDR3 is TGTGCCAGCAGCTTGGGTCGGGCCTCAATCCAAGAGACCCAGTACTTC. Complete variable domain (other parts from reference TRBV7-3 and TRBJ2-5): GAGVSQTPSNKVTEKGKYVELRCDPISGHTALYWYRQSLGQGPEFLIYFQGTGAADDSGLPNDRFFAVRPEGSVSTLKIQRTERGDSAVYLCASSLGRASIQETQYFGPGTRLLVL.

This clonotype has more than one count but fewer than ten. The chain recombines TRBV4-2 with TRBJ2-7, with 7 bases matching TRBD2. The ends lost 3 bases at V and 6 bases at J; junction bases unmatched: 5. Germline CDR1 is LGHNA and CDR2 is YNFKEQ. This CDR3 has 13 residues. The CDR3 loop is CASSQVPGGEQYF. CDR3 DNA: TGTGCCAGCAGCCAGGTTCCGGGGGGCGAGCAGTACTTC.

This clonotype was counted between two and nine times. The rearrangement uses TRBV29-1 and TRBJ1-1; D remains ambiguous. Trimming shortened V by 0 bases and J by 1 base, and 12 bases separated the two germline ends. The CDR3 length is 15 residues. Per germline, CDR1 SQVTM and CDR2 ANQGSEA. The CDR3 DNA reads TGCAGCGTTGAAGATCAGCCTTGGGGGAACACTGAAGCTTTCTTT. This codes for CSVEDQPWGNTEAFF.

This clonotype showed up just a few times. V and J are TRBV9 and TRBJ1-2; no clear D. V lost 0 bases and J 5 bases, leaving 17 bases between the germline ends. This CDR3 has 16 amino acids. Germline V gene data show CDR1 as SGDLS and CDR2 as YYNGEE. CDR3 DNA sequence: TGTGCCAGCAGCGTAGGTTTGGACTCTGACGGGTATGGCTACACCTTC. Encoded protein: CASSVGLDSDGYGYTF.

This clonotype showed up just once. The chain recombines TRBV3-1 with TRBJ1-1, with D possibly being TRBD1 (5 bases). Germline V gene sequence: CDR1 LGHDT, CDR2 YNNKEL (reference sequence). This CDR3 has 14 residues. The V and J ends lost 4 bases and 0 bases respectively, with 9 bases between them. The CDR3 here is CASSPRDVNTEAFF. CDR3 nucleotide sequence: TGTGCCAGCAGCCCCAGGGATGTGAACACTGAAGCTTTCTTT.

CDR3 residues: CASSERQTNTEAFF. The DNA for the CDR3 is TGTGCCAGCAGTGAAAGACAGACAAACACTGAAGCTTTCTTT. The J gene is TRBJ1-1, the V gene TRBV25-1; the D gene is possibly TRBD1 (5 bases). The V end was cut by 2 bases, the J end by 2 bases, with 9 bases between. Per germline, CDR1 MGHDK and CDR2 SYGVNS. The CDR3 spans 14 residues.

This clonotype was observed a handful of times. CDR3 in DNA: TGTGCCAGCAGCTTGGAACTAGCCAAAAACATTCAGTACTTC. The encoded protein is CASSLELAKNIQYF. The rearrangement links TRBV5-5 to TRBJ2-4; no definite D call. Germline CDR1 and CDR2: SGHKS and YYEKEE (reference sequence). CDR3 length: 14 residues. V was clipped by 0 bases and J by 0 bases, with 4 bases between them.

The gene calls are TRBV5-1 and TRBJ1-2; D is unclear. With 0 bases removed from V and 6 bases from J, the gap between germline ends came to 12 bases. This CDR3 contains 14 residues. Germline CDR1 SGHRS, CDR2 YFSETQ. CDR3 nucleotides: TGCGCCAGCAGCTTGGGGGCGGCAGACCATGGCTACACCTTC. Its protein product is CASSLGAADHGYTF.

This chain connects TRBV7-6 to TRBJ1-1; D ambiguous. Trimming stripped 1 base from V and 1 base from J, with 7 bases between. Germline V gene data show CDR1 as SGHVS and CDR2 as FNYEAQ. This CDR3 is 14 amino acids long. CDR3 bases: TGTGCCAGCAGCTTAGACGATTCGAACACTGAAGCTTTCTTT. Translation: CASSLDDSNTEAFF. Complete variable domain (other parts from reference TRBV7-6 and TRBJ1-1): GAGVSQSPRYKVTKRGQDVALRCDPISGHVSLYWYRQALGQGPEFLTYFNYEAQQDKSGLPNDRFSAERPEGSISTLTIQRTEQRDSAMYRCASSLDDSNTEAFFGQGTRLTVV.

This clonotype was seen a handful of times. Germline is not matched at one junction end, which may reflect a read error. This chain connects TRBV12-3 or TRBV12-4 to TRBJ1-2; perhaps TRBD1 as D (6 bases). The CDR3 runs to 13 residues. CDR3 in DNA: TGTGCCAGCAGTCTCCGGACAGAACTTGGCTACACTTTC. Its protein is CASSLRTELGYTF.

This clonotype was counted many times. The chain employs TRBV7-2 and TRBJ2-7; D is possibly TRBD1 (6 bases). Per germline, CDR1 SGHTA and CDR2 FQGNSA. CDR3 length: 15 amino acids. V shed 1 base and J shed 3 bases, with 13 bases lying between them. The CDR3, as DNA: TGTGCCAGCAGCTTAGTTGGGGGACACTACTACGAGCAGTACTTC. Amino acids: CASSLVGGHYYEQYF.

In DNA, the CDR3 is TGTGCCAGCAGTTTCCTACTAGCGGGCGTTAACACCGGGGAGCTGTTTTTT. It encodes CASSFLLAGVNTGELFF. This chain connects TRBV28 to TRBJ2-2; 9 bases match TRBD2. V dropped 3 bases and J dropped 2; count of bases not matched to a gene: 7. From germline, CDR1 is MDHEN and CDR2 SYDVKM. This CDR3 is 17 amino acids long. Full variable domain (remainder filled in from reference TRBV28 and TRBJ2-2): DVKVTQSSRYLVKRTGEKVFLECVQDMDHENMFWYRQDPGLGLRLIYFSYDVKMKEKGDIPEGYSVSREKKERFSLILESASTNQTSMYLCASSFLLAGVNTGELFFGEGSRLTVL.

The CDR3 reads CASSWKLAKETQYF. The CDR3 nucleotides read TGTGCCAGCAGTTGGAAACTAGCGAAAGAGACCCAGTACTTC. This sequence joins TRBV6-2 or TRBV6-3 and TRBJ2-5, with 7 bases matching TRBD2. Per germline, CDR1 MNHEY and CDR2 SVGEGT. Germline trimming cut 4 bases from V and 3 bases from J; bases unmatched to any gene: 5. This CDR3 comprises 14 residues.

This clonotype was detected a few times. The chain employs TRBV5-1 and TRBJ2-5; 7 positions match TRBD2. V was pared by 7 bases and J by 3 bases, with 15 bases of the junction left unmatched. Per the germline V gene, CDR1 is SGHRS and CDR2 is YFSETQ. The CDR3 consists of 16 residues. This chain's CDR3 is CASGSDRPRGEETQYF. In DNA, the CDR3 is TGCGCCAGCGGCTCCGACCGCCCTCGGGGGGAAGAGACCCAGTACTTC.

In this sample, this clonotype turned up once. V is TRBV7-9 and J is TRBJ2-1, with 10 positions matching TRBD2. CDR1 and CDR2 (germline): SEHNR, FQNEAQ (reference sequence). This CDR3 comprises 21 residues. Trimming removed 4 bases from V and 0 bases from J; junction bases left unmatched: 18. The CDR3 bases are TGTGCCAGCAGCTCTCAACTAGAAAGGACTAGCGGCGGGAGCTCCTACAATGAGCAGTTCTTC. Its translation is CASSSQLERTSGGSSYNEQFF.

V is TRBV6-1 and J is TRBJ2-5; D perhaps matches TRBD2 (6 bases). This CDR3 spans 13 amino acids. Trimming removed 2 bases from V and 6 bases from J, with 10 bases in between. The germline V gene encodes CDR1 MNHNS and CDR2 SASEGT. The DNA for the CDR3 is TGTGCCAGCAGTGAATCTAGCGTACAGACCCAGTACTTC. Its protein product is CASSESSVQTQYF.

In its sample, this clonotype was seen a few times. The gene calls are TRBV4-2 and TRBJ2-3; 10 bases line up with TRBD2. The V gene's germline CDR1 is LGHNA and CDR2 YNFKEQ. The length of the CDR3 is 17 residues. Trimming at V came to 0 bases and at J to 5 bases, leaving 8 bases not matched to a gene. CDR3 in amino acids: CASSQDFASGSVDTQYF. The CDR3 DNA reads TGTGCCAGCAGCCAAGATTTCGCTAGCGGGAGTGTAGATACGCAGTATTTT.

This clonotype was seen many times. The chain links TRBV15 to TRBJ2-5; D unclear. The CDR3 totals 14 residues. Germline loops: CDR1 LNHNV, CDR2 YYDKDF (reference sequence). Deletions cut 0 bases from V and 1 base from J, with 6 bases between. The CDR3 is CATSRDHPQETQYF. The CDR3 nucleotides read TGTGCCACCAGCAGAGACCATCCCCAAGAGACCCAGTACTTC.